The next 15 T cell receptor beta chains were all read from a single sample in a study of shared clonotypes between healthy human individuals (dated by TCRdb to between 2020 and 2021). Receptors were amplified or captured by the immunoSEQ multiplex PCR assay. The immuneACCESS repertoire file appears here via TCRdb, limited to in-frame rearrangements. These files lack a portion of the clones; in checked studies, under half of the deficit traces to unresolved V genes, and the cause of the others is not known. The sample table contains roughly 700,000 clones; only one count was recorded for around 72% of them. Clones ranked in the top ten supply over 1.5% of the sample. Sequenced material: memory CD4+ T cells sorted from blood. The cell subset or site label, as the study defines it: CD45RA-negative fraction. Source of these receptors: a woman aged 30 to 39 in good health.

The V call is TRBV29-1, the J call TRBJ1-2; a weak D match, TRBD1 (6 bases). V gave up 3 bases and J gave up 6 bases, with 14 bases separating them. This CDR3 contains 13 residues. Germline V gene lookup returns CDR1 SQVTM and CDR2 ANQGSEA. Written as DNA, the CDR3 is TGCAGCGTTGAGGCTTGGACAGATGATGGCTACACCTTC. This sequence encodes CSVEAWTDDGYTF.

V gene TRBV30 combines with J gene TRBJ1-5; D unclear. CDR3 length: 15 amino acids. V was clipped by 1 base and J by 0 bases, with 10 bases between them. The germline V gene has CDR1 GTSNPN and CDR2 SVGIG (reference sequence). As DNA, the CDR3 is TGTGCCTGGAGTGAACCTCCTTATAGCAATCAGCCCCAGCATTTT. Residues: CAWSEPPYSNQPQHF.

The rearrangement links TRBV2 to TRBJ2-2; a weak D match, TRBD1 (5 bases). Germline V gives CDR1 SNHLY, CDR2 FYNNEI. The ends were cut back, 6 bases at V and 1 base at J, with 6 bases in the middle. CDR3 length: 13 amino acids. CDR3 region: CASRTENTGELFF. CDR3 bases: TGTGCCAGCAGGACAGAGAACACCGGGGAGCTGTTTTTT. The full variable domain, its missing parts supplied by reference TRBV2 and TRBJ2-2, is EPEVTQTPSHQVTQMGQEVILRCVPISNHLYFYWYRQILGQKVEFLVSFYNNEISEKSEIFDDQFSVERPDGSNFTLKIRSTKLEDSAMYFCASRTENTGELFFGEGSRLTVL.

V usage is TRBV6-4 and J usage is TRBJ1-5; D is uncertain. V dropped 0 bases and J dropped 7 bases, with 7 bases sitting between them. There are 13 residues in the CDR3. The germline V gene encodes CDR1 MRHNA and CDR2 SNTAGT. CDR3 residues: CASSDSWGQPQHF. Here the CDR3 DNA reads TGTGCCAGCAGTGACTCCTGGGGACAGCCCCAGCATTTT.

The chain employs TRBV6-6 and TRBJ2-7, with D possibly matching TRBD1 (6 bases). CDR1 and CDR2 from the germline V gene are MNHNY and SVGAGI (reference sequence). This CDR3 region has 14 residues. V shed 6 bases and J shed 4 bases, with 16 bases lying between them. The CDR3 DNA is TGTGCCAGCAGACAACAGGGTTTAGCTTACGAGCAGTACTTC. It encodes CASRQQGLAYEQYF.

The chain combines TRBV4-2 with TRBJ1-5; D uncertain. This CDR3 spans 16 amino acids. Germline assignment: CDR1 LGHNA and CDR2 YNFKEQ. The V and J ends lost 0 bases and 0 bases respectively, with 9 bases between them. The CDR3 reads CASSQDSRPSNQPQHF. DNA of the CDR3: TGTGCCAGCAGCCAAGATTCACGTCCTAGCAATCAGCCCCAGCATTTT.

The CDR3 DNA follows: TGTGCCAGCAGTTTCTTTGGGACTAGCTCCTACGAGCAGTACTTC. As protein: CASSFFGTSSYEQYF. V gene TRBV27 combines with J gene TRBJ2-7; 8 nucleotides match TRBD2. CDR3 length: 15 amino acids. Per germline, CDR1 MNHEY and CDR2 SMNVEV (reference sequence). V lost 3 bases and J lost 0; bases outside the gene matches: 4.

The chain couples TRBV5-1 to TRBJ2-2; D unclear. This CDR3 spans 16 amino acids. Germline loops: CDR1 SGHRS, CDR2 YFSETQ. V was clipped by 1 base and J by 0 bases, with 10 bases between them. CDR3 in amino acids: CASSLINVANTGELFF. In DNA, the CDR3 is TGCGCCAGCAGCTTGATTAATGTCGCGAACACCGGGGAGCTGTTTTTT.

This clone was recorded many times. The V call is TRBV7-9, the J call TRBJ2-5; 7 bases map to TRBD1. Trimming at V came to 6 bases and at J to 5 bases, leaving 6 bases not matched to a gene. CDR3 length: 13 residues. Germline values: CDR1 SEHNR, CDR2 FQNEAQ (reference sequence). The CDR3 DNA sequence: TGTGCCAGCAGGGAACAGGGGCCGGAGACCCAGTACTTC. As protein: CASREQGPETQYF. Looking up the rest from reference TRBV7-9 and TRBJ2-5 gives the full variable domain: DTGVSQNPRHKITKRGQNVTFRCDPISEHNRLYWYRQTLGQGPEFLTYFQNEAQLEKSRLLSDRFSAERPKGSFSTLEIQRTEQGDSAMYLCASREQGPETQYFGPGTRLLVL.

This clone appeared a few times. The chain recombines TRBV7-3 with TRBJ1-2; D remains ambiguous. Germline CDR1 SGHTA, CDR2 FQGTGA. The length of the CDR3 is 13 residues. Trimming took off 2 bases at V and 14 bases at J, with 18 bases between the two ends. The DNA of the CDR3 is TGTGCCAGCAGCTTAGAAGCTGGTATAGGTAGGACCTTC. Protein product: CASSLEAGIGRTF.

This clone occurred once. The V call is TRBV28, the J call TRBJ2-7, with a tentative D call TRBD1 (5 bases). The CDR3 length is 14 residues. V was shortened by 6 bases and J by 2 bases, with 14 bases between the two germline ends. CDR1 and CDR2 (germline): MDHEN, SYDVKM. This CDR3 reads CASRSLDSPYEQYF. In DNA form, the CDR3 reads TGTGCCAGCAGAAGTCTCGACAGTCCCTACGAGCAGTACTTC.

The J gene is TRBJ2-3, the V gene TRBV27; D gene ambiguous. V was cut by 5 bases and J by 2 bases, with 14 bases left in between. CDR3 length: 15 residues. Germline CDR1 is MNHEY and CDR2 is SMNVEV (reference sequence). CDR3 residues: CASSRQTLSTDTQYF. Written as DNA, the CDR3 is TGTGCCAGCAGTAGGCAGACCCTATCCACAGATACGCAGTATTTT.

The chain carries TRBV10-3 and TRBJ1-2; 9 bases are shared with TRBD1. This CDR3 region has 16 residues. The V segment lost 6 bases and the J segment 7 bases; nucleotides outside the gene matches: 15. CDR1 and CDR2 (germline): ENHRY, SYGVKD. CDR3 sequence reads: CAIRPSRTGEEGGYTF. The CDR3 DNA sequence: TGTGCCATCAGACCTTCCCGGACAGGGGAAGAAGGTGGCTACACCTTC.

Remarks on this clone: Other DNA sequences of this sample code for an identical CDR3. CDR3 amino acids: CATSRDRDGYGYTF. The CDR3 coding sequence is TGTGCCACCAGCAGAGACCGAGACGGCTATGGCTACACCTTC. This chain joins TRBV15 and TRBJ1-2; D gene unclear. Germline V gene sequence: CDR1 LNHNV, CDR2 YYDKDF (reference sequence). The ends were cut back, 0 bases at V and 4 bases at J, with 9 bases in the middle. This CDR3 contains 14 residues. Using reference TRBV15 and TRBJ1-2 for the parts outside the CDR3, the full variable domain is DAMVIQNPRYQVTQFGKPVTLSCSQTLNHNVMYWYQQKSSQAPKLLFHYYDKDFNNEADTPDNFQSRRPNTSFCFLDIRSPGLGDTAMYLCATSRDRDGYGYTFGSGTRLTVV.

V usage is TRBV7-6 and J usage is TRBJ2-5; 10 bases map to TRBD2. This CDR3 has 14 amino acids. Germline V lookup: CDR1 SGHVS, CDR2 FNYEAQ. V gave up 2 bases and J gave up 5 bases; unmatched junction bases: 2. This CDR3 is CASSLSGRGETQYF. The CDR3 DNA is TGTGCCAGCAGCTTAAGCGGGAGGGGGGAGACCCAGTACTTC.